Below, 6 T cell receptor beta chains from the same sample are listed, as sequenced in a study of identical twins. MiXCR, run by TCRdb on the 5' RACE reads, gives a single entry per CDR3 protein. Of under 250,000 distinct CDR3 sequences in the sample, under 10% were seen once. These records were also assigned to another study, of yellow fever vaccine responses in identical twins.

Sample: memory (CD45RO+) T cells sorted from blood. These receptors were taken from a woman aged 18-29 years in good health.

The chain is built from TRBV7-2 and TRBJ2-3; 8 nucleotides match TRBD2. V shed 2 bases and J 0 bases; nucleotides not matched to a gene: 4. Germline V CDR1 and CDR2: SGHTA, FQGNSA. The CDR3 is 16 amino acids. Here the CDR3 reads CASSLSAGGSTDTQYF. CDR3 coding DNA: TGTGCCAGCAGCTTATCGGCGGGGGGTAGCACAGATACGCAGTATTTT.

This chain links TRBV10-3 with TRBJ2-3, with TRBD1 as a possible D gene (7 bases). Germline loops: CDR1 ENHRY, CDR2 SYGVKD. There are 14 residues in the CDR3. V dropped 10 bases and J dropped 5 bases, with 19 bases sitting between them. CDR3 amino acids: CANSPRGAGDTQYF. CDR3 nucleotides: TGTGCCAACTCCCCCAGGGGGGCCGGAGATACGCAGTATTTT.

In this sample, this clonotype turned up many times. The chain uses TRBV11-1 and TRBJ1-1; unclear D gene. The V and J ends lost 4 bases and 0 bases respectively, with 9 bases between them. Germline CDR1 reads SGHAT; CDR2 reads FQDESV (reference sequence). The CDR3 has 14 amino acids. CDR3 sequence (DNA): TGTGCCAGCAGCTCCAGGACGATGAACACTGAAGCTTTCTTT. Its translation: CASSSRTMNTEAFF. Drawing the rest from reference TRBV11-1 and TRBJ1-1, the complete variable domain is EAEVAQSPRYKITEKSQAVAFWCDPISGHATLYWYRQILGQGPELLVQFQDESVVDDSQLPKDRFSAERLKGVDSTLKIQPAELGDSAMYLCASSSRTMNTEAFFGQGTRLTVV.

V gene TRBV25-1 combines with J gene TRBJ1-6; TRBD1 agrees at 7 bases. V trimming: 3 bases; J trimming: 7 bases; junction bases outside the gene matches: 6. The CDR3 is made up of 15 amino acids. The germline CDR1 and CDR2 sequences are MGHDK and SYGVNS. CDR3 protein: CASSEGARGNSPLHF. The DNA of the CDR3 is TGTGCCAGCAGTGAGGGAGCCAGGGGGAATTCACCCCTCCACTTT.

A single count supports this clonotype. This chain uses TRBV19 with TRBJ2-1, with D possibly TRBD2 on 7 matching bases. Deletions cut 2 bases from V and 6 bases from J, with 20 bases between. CDR1 is LNHDA, CDR2 SQIVND, per germline (reference sequence). The CDR3 is 17 amino acids. CDR3 amino acids: CASSISGGAGRRNEQFF. The CDR3 region has the DNA TGTGCCAGTAGTATATCGGGGGGCGCAGGTCGTCGCAATGAGCAGTTCTTC.

This clonotype was observed many times. The rearrangement uses TRBV25-1 and TRBJ2-1; D tentatively fits TRBD1 or TRBD2 (5 bases each). Germline V CDR1 and CDR2: MGHDK, SYGVNS. Trimming took 1 base from V and 0 from J, leaving 10 bases between them. The CDR3 is made up of 16 amino acids. CDR3 protein: CASSELRGSSYNEQFF. CDR3 sequence (DNA): TGTGCCAGCAGTGAATTGAGGGGTAGCTCCTACAATGAGCAGTTCTTC.